The rows below give T cell receptor beta chains drawn from one sample of a study of blood T cell repertoires in COVID-19. The repertoire was sequenced with immunoSEQ multiplex PCR; TCRdb's copy has only in-frame clones and lacks some. The profile shows 90,000 to 120,000 clones, 80% to 90% of them singletons. The source material was peripheral blood. These receptors originate from a human donor in a cohort sampled during active COVID-19. CDR3s include the opening cysteine and the closing phenylalanine or tryptophan. The order of the fields is V gene, D gene, clone size, J gene, CDR3 protein, CDR3 DNA. D genes are given only for firm matches. Size is omitted from some rows. Given values are once, few, many or a class for expanded clones.

TRBV5-4	TRBD1	.	TRBJ1-1	CASSSPGTANTEAFF	TGTGCCAGCAGCTCCCCCGGGACAGCGAACACTGAAGCTTTCTTT
TRBV6-1	.	few	TRBJ1-3	CASSEVPSSGNTIYF	TGTGCCAGCAGTGAAGTTCCCTCCTCTGGAAACACCATATATTTT
TRBV7-4	TRBD1	.	TRBJ2-4	CASSSPGTGRQNIQYF	TGTGCCAGCAGCTCCCCGGGGACAGGGAGGCAAAACATTCAGTACTTC
TRBV24-1	.	.	TRBJ2-2	CATSDQGPGGELFF	TGTGCCACCAGTGATCAAGGCCCGGGCGGGGAGCTGTTTTTT
TRBV19	.	.	TRBJ2-6	CASTRRAGSRANVLTF	TGTGCCAGTACCCGGAGGGCCGGGTCTCGGGCCAACGTCCTGACTTTC
TRBV27	.	.	TRBJ2-2	CASSPRGGELFF	TGTGCCAGCAGCCCCCGCGGCGGGGAGCTGTTTTTT
TRBV28	.	.	TRBJ2-7	CASRDSVKQYF	TGTGCCAGCAGGGACAGTGTTAAGCAGTACTTC
TRBV2	TRBD1	.	TRBJ1-1	CARRRQGNTEAFF	TGTGCAAGAAGGAGACAGGGGAACACTGAAGCTTTCTTT
TRBV19	.	.	TRBJ1-2	CASSIEGDYGYTF	TGTGCCAGTAGTATAGAAGGGGACTATGGCTACACCTTC
TRBV6-5	TRBD1	.	TRBJ1-3	CASRQGSRGNTIYF	TGTGCCAGCAGACAGGGGAGTAGGGGAAACACCATATATTTT
TRBV25-1	.	.	TRBJ1-1	CASLRDANTEAFF	TGTGCCAGCCTCAGGGATGCGAACACTGAAGCTTTCTTT
TRBV28	.	.	TRBJ1-5	CASSLRGILPQHF	TGTGCCAGCAGTCTCCGCGGGATTCTGCCGCAGCATTTT
TRBV7-9	.	.	TRBJ2-3	CASSPQAGVLGTQYF	TGTGCCAGCAGCCCCCAGGCGGGCGTTCTAGGTACGCAGTATTTT
TRBV3-1/TRBV3-2	.	few	TRBJ1-6	CASSQWEEGSPLHF	TGTGCCAGCAGCCAATGGGAGGAGGGCTCACCCCTCCACTTT
TRBV27	TRBD1	.	TRBJ1-2	CASSLLQGAGGYTF	TGTGCCAGCAGTTTATTGCAGGGGGCGGGGGGCTACACCTTC
TRBV6-5	TRBD2	once	TRBJ2-5	CASRSGGLRAETQYF	TGTGCCAGCAGAAGCGGGGGGCTTCGAGCTGAGACCCAGTACTTC
TRBV20-1	.	.	TRBJ2-1	CSAPTGNEQFF	TGCAGTGCCCCCACCGGCAATGAGCAGTTCTTC
TRBV5-1	TRBD1	.	TRBJ1-2	CASSLLGQGDDGYTF	TGCGCCAGCAGCCTGTTAGGACAGGGGGACGATGGCTACACCTTC
TRBV29-1	.	few	TRBJ2-2	CSVEVHMLTGELFF	TGCAGCGTTGAGGTTCACATGCTCACCGGGGAGCTGTTTTTT
TRBV7-2	.	.	TRBJ2-3	CASSLAPAGRVTDTQYF	TGTGCCAGCAGCTTAGCTCCCGCGGGGAGAGTGACAGATACGCAGTATTTT
TRBV27	TRBD1	.	TRBJ1-5	CASSAGTANQPQHF	TGTGCCAGCAGTGCCGGGACAGCCAATCAGCCCCAGCATTTT
TRBV19	.	.	TRBJ2-5	CASSIAGTRQETQYF	TGTGCCAGTAGTATAGCCGGGACTCGGCAAGAGACCCAGTACTTC
TRBV18	TRBD2	.	TRBJ2-5	CASSPPGGSQETQYF	TGTGCCAGCTCACCACCAGGCGGGAGCCAAGAGACCCAGTACTTC
TRBV6-2/TRBV6-3	.	.	TRBJ2-3	CASSYWQGGGDTQYF	TGTGCCAGCAGTTACTGGCAGGGTGGCGGAGATACGCAGTATTTT
TRBV5-6	.	.	TRBJ2-7	CASRPLALPTEQYF	TGTGCCAGCAGGCCTCTAGCACTTCCTACGGAACAGTACTTC
TRBV6-5	TRBD2	.	TRBJ2-1	CASTASGGAYNEQFF	TGTGCCAGCACCGCTAGCGGGGGGGCTTACAATGAGCAGTTCTTC
TRBV15	TRBD1	.	TRBJ1-5	CATSSPSRTGAVQPQHF	TGTGCCACCAGCAGCCCCTCAAGAACAGGGGCCGTTCAGCCCCAGCATTTT
TRBV10-3	TRBD2	.	TRBJ2-1	CAIMSGSRNEQFF	TGTGCCATCATGAGCGGGAGTCGAAATGAGCAGTTCTTC
TRBV18	.	.	TRBJ1-1	CASSPNNYPGTEAFF	TGTGCCAGCTCACCTAATAATTATCCCGGCACTGAAGCTTTCTTT
TRBV18	.	.	TRBJ2-3	CASSPRSGLSTDTQYF	TGTGCCAGCTCACCACGAAGCGGGCTGAGCACAGATACGCAGTATTTT
TRBV18	TRBD1	.	TRBJ1-1	CASSPQAQGATEAFF	TGTGCCAGCTCACCCCAGGCACAGGGGGCCACTGAAGCTTTCTTT
TRBV6-5	.	.	TRBJ1-5	CASLAGRNQPQHF	TGTGCCAGCTTAGCGGGGCGGAATCAGCCCCAGCATTTT
TRBV29-1	.	once	TRBJ2-2	CSGRTAYTGELFF	TGCAGCGGGCGGACAGCCTACACCGGGGAGCTGTTTTTT
TRBV29-1	TRBD2	.	TRBJ2-7	CSVLRLAGGTYEQYF	TGCAGCGTTCTTCGTCTAGCGGGAGGCACCTACGAGCAGTACTTC
TRBV27	TRBD1	few	TRBJ1-2	CASSLDTGGYGYTF	TGTGCCAGCAGTTTAGATACAGGGGGTTATGGCTACACCTTC
TRBV5-1	.	.	TRBJ1-2	CASKLSPGTNYGYTF	TGCGCCAGCAAATTATCTCCCGGGACAAACTATGGCTACACCTTC
TRBV9	.	.	TRBJ2-6	CASSVESKLPISGANVLTF	TGTGCCAGCAGCGTAGAGTCCAAGTTGCCTATCTCTGGGGCCAACGTCCTGACTTTC
TRBV28	.	.	TRBJ2-7	CASRTPSTYEQYF	TGTGCCAGCAGAACCCCGTCGACATACGAGCAGTACTTC
TRBV4-2	.	.	TRBJ1-4	CASSVQSTNEKLFF	TGTGCCAGCAGCGTGCAGTCAACTAATGAAAAACTGTTTTTT
TRBV11-2	.	.	TRBJ1-1	CASSLEVGGAFF	TGTGCCAGCAGCTTAGAAGTGGGGGGAGCTTTCTTT
TRBV4-1	TRBD1	.	TRBJ1-1	CASSQEHRQGSEAFF	TGCGCCAGCAGCCAAGAACACAGACAGGGATCTGAAGCTTTCTTT
TRBV7-9	.	.	TRBJ1-5	CASSPQGHSNQPQHF	TGTGCCAGCAGCCCACAGGGTCATAGCAATCAGCCCCAGCATTTT
TRBV7-8	.	.	TRBJ1-1	CASSLSFPTYEAFF	TGTGCCAGCAGCTTATCATTCCCCACCTACGAAGCTTTCTTT